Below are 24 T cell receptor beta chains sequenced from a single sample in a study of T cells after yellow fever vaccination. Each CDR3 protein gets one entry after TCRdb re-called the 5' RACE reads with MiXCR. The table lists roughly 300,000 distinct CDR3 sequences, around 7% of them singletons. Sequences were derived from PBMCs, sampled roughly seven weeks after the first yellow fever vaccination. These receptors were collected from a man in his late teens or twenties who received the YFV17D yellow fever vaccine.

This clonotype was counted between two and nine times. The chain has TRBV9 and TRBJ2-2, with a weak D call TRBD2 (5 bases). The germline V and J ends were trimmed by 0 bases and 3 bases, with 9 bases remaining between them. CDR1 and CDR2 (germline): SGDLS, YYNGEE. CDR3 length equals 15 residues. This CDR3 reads CASSVGSSYTGELFF. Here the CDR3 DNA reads TGTGCCAGCAGCGTAGGTTCTAGCTACACCGGGGAGCTGTTTTTT.

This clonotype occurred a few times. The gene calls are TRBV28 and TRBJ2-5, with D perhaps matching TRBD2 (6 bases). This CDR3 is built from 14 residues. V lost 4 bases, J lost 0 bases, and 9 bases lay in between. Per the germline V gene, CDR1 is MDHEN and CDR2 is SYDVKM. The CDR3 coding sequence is TGTGCCAGCAGTTGGGCGGGGAACCAAGAGACCCAGTACTTC. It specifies CASSWAGNQETQYF.

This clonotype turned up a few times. CDR3 residues: CAWRKVSQRETEAFF. The CDR3 DNA reads TGTGCCTGGAGAAAGGTGTCCCAGAGGGAGACTGAAGCTTTCTTT. This sequence joins TRBV30 and TRBJ1-1; D ambiguous. The CDR3 sequence is 15 residues long. Germline V gene sequence: CDR1 GTSNPN, CDR2 SVGIG (reference sequence). Trimming took 3 bases from V and 5 from J, leaving 19 bases between them.

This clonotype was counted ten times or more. The CDR3 nucleotides are TGTGCCAGCAGCGTGTCTTATTGGGAGACCCAGTACTTC. It specifies CASSVSYWETQYF. The V call is TRBV9, the J call TRBJ2-5; no firm D call. Per germline, CDR1 SGDLS and CDR2 YYNGEE. The length of the CDR3 is 13 residues. Trimming cost V 2 bases and J 5 bases, with 10 bases left between them.

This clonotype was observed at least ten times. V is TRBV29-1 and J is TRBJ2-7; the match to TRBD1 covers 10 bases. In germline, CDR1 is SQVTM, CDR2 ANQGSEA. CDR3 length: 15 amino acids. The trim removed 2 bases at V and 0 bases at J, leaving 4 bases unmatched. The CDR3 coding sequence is TGCAGCGTTGAACTGGGACAGGGGAGCTCCTACGAGCAGTACTTC. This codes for CSVELGQGSSYEQYF.

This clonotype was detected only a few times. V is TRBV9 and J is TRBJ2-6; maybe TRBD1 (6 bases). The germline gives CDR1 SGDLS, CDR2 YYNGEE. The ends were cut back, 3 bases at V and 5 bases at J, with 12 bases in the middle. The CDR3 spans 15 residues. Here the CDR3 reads CASSARGTRANVLTF. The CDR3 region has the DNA TGTGCCAGCAGCGCGAGGGGGACGCGGGCCAACGTCCTGACTTTC.

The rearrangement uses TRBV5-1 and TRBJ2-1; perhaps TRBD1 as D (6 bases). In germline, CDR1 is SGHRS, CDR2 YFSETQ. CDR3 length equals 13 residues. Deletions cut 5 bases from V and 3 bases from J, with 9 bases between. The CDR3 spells CASREQGYNEQFF. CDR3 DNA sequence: TGCGCCAGCAGAGAACAGGGCTACAATGAGCAGTTCTTC.

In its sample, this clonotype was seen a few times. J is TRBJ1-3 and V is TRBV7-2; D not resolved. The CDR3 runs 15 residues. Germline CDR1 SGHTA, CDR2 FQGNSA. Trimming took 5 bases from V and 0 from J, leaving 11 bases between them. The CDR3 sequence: CASSPPSRSGNTIYF. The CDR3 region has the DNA TGTGCCAGCAGCCCTCCCAGCCGCTCTGGAAACACCATATATTTT.

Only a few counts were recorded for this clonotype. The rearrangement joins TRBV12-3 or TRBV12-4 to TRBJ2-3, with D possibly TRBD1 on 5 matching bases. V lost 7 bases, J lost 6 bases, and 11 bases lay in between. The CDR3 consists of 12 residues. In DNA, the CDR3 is TGTGCCAGCACCCCGAAGGGGGATACGCAGTATTTT. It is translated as CASTPKGDTQYF.

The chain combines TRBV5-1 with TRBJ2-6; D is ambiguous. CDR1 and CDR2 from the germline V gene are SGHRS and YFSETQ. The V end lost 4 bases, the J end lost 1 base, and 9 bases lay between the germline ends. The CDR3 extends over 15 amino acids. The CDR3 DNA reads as TGCGCCAGCAGCGCTTTAAGGTCTGGGGCCAACGTCCTGACTTTC. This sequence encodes CASSALRSGANVLTF.

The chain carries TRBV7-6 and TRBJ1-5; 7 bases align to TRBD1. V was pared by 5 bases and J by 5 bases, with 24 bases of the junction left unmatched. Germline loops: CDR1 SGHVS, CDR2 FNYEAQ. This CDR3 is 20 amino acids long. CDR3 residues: CASSPRPAPTTGTDYQPQHF. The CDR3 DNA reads TGTGCCAGCAGCCCCCGCCCCGCCCCCACCACCGGGACAGATTATCAGCCCCAGCATTTT.

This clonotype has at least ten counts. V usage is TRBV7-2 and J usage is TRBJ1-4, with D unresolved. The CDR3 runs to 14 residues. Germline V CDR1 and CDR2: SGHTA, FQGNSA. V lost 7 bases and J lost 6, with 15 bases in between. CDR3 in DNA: TGTGCCAGCACATCGGACTTTTCGGATGAAAAACTGTTTTTT. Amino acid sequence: CASTSDFSDEKLFF.

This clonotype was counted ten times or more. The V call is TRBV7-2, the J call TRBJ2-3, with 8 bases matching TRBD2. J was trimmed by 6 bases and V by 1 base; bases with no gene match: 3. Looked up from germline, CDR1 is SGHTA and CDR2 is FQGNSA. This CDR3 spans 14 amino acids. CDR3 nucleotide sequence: TGTGCCAGCAGCTTAGTCGGCGGGGGGGATACGCAGTATTTT. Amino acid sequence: CASSLVGGGDTQYF.

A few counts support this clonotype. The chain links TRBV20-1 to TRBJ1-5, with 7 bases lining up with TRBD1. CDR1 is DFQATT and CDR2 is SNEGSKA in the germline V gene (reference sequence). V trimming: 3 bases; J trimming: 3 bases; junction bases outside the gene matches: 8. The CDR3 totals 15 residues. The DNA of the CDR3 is TGCAGTGCTAGTTTCATCAGGGGGAACAATCAGCCCCAGCATTTT. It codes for CSASFIRGNNQPQHF.

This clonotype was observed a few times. The CDR3 reads CASSGGPGGSTDTQYF. The DNA of the CDR3 is TGTGCCAGCAGTGGTGGCCCGGGGGGTAGCACAGATACGCAGTATTTT. The chain has TRBV6-2 or TRBV6-3 and TRBJ2-3; the match to TRBD2 covers 7 bases. CDR1 and CDR2 (germline): MNHEY, SVGEGT. The CDR3 extends over 16 amino acids. V trimming: 5 bases; J trimming: 0 bases; junction bases outside the gene matches: 8.

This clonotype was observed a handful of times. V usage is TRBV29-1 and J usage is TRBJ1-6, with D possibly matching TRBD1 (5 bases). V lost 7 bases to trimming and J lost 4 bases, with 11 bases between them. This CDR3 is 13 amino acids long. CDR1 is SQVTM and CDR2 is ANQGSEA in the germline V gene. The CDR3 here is CSAMDTYNSPLHF. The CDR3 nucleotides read TGCAGCGCCATGGACACATATAATTCACCCCTCCACTTT.

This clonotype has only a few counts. CDR3 DNA: TGTGCCAGCAGTTACGGGGGGCCAGAGACCCAGTACTTC. It encodes CASSYGGPETQYF. The chain is built from TRBV6-2 or TRBV6-3 and TRBJ2-5, with D perhaps TRBD1 or TRBD2 (6 bases each). V was cut by 2 bases and J by 4 bases, with 8 bases left in between. Germline lookup yields CDR1 MNHEY and CDR2 SVGEGT. This CDR3 contains 13 residues.

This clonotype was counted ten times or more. The CDR3 sequence: CSARDRRGQETQYF. As DNA, the CDR3 is TGCAGTGCTAGAGACCGGAGGGGGCAAGAGACCCAGTACTTC. The V call is TRBV20-1, the J call TRBJ2-5, with D perhaps given as TRBD1 or TRBD2 (6 bases each). CDR1 is DFQATT, CDR2 SNEGSKA, per germline (reference sequence). V was shortened by 0 bases and J by 2 bases, with 10 bases between the two germline ends. This CDR3 spans 14 amino acids.

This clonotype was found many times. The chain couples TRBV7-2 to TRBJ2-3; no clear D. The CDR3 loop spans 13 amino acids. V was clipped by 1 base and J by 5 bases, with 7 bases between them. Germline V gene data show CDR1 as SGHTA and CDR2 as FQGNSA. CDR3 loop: CASSLDIRDTQYF. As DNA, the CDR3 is TGTGCCAGCAGCTTAGATATTAGAGATACGCAGTATTTT.

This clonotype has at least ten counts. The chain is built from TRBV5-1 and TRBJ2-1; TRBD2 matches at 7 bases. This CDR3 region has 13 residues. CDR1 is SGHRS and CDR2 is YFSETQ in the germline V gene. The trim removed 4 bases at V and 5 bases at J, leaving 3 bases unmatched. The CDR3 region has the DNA TGCGCCAGCAGCACGGGACTAAACAATGAGCAGTTCTTC. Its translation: CASSTGLNNEQFF. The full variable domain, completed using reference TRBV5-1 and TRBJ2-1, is KAGVTQTPRYLIKTRGQQVTLSCSPISGHRSVSWYQQTPGQGLQFLFEYFSETQRNKGNFPGRFSGRQFSNSRSEMNVSTLELGDSALYLCASSTGLNNEQFFGPGTRLTVL.

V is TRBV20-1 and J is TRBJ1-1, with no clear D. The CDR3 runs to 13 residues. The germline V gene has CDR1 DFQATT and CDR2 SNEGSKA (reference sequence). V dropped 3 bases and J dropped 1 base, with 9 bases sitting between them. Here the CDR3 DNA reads TGCAGTGCTAGCCCCCCGAAGAACACTGAAGCTTTCTTT. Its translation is CSASPPKNTEAFF.

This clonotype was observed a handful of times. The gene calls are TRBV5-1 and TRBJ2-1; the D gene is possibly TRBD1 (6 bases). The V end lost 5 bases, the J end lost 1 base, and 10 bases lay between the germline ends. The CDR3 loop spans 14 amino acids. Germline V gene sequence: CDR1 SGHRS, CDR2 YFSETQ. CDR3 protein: CASSHRVSYNEQFF. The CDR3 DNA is TGCGCCAGCAGTCACAGGGTATCCTACAATGAGCAGTTCTTC.

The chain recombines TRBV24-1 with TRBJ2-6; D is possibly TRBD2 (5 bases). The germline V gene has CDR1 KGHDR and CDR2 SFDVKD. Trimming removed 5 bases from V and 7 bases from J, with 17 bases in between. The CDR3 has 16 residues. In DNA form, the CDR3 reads TGTGCCACCAGTGGCGGCGGGCCTAGGGCAGCCAACGTCCTGACTTTC. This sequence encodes CATSGGGPRAANVLTF.

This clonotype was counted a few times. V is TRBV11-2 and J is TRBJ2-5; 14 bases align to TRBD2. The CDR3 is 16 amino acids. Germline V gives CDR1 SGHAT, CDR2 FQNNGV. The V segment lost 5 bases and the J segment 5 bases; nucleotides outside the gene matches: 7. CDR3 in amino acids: CASSLQGLAGAETQYF. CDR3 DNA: TGTGCCAGCAGCCTCCAGGGACTAGCGGGGGCGGAGACCCAGTACTTC.